The TCR beta chain described here comes from a study of identical twins. Deletions cut 1 base from V and 2 bases from J, with 12 bases between. Germline CDR1 DFQATT, CDR2 SNEGSKA (reference sequence). CDR3 length: 15 amino acids. Template switching added a universal primer site, and cDNA bore unique molecular identifiers. Using its own MiXCR run on the 5' RACE reads, TCRdb lists one record per CDR3 protein. The profile shows 500,000 to 650,000 distinct CDR3 sequences, under 8.5% of them singletons. Concerning this clonotype: Its antigen is as yet unknown.

Study-wide findings and caveats: Cord blood beta clonotypes that were abundant carried fewer insertions, and memory repertoires showed no such trend. Zero-insertion analyses were open to partial confounding by invariant MAIT and iNKT cells. Among monozygotic twins, out-of-frame TCR alpha sharing exceeded what models predicted.

This sample also belongs to another study, concerning yellow fever vaccine responses in identical twins.

The chain joins TRBV20-1 to TRBJ2-1; perhaps TRBD1 as D (6 bases). Material: PBMCs. This receptor was taken from a young woman in good health. In DNA form, the CDR3 reads TGCAGTGCTAGAGGAGGACAGTCCCCCTACAATGAGCAGTTCTTC. It is translated as CSARGGQSPYNEQFF.